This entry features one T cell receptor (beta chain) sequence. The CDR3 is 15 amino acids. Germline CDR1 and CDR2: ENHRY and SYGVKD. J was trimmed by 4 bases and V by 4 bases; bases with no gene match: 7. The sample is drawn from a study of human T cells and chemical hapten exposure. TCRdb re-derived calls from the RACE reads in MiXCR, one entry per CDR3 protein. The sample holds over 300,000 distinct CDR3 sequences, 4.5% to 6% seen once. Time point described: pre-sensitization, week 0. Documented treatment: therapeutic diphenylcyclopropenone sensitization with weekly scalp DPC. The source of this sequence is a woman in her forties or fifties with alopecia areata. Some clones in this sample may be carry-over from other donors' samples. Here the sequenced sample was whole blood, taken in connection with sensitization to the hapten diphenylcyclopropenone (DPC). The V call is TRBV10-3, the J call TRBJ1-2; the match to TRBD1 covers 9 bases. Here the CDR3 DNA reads TGTGCCATCAGTGCTGGGGACAGGGAATCCTATGGCTACACCTTC. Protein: CAISAGDRESYGYTF.